This T cell receptor (beta chain) comes out of a study of T cell responses to AZD1222 COVID-19 vaccine. The protocol was immunoSEQ multiplex PCR, while the TCRdb copy is restricted to in-frame clones and leaves out a portion. Of under 200,000 clones in the sample, around 90% were seen once. A word on this clone: What it binds is unknown.

General observations from the study: Reportedly, close to half of spike-specific TCRs are directed against unmutated variant regions.

Unmatched junction bases numbered 6, after V lost 5 bases and J lost 7 bases. This CDR3 has 15 residues. Looked up from germline, CDR1 is MGHDK and CDR2 is SYGVNS. The TCR was taken from an adult in good health. The chain joins TRBV25-1 to TRBJ1-6; 9 positions agree with TRBD1. Specimen: peripheral blood, collected on day 0 of AZD1222 vaccination. The CDR3 nucleotides are TGTGCCAGCAGTAACCGGGACAGGGCCAATTCACCCCTCCACTTT. It specifies CASSNRDRANSPLHF.